This entry lists 20 T cell receptor beta chains sequenced from one sample in a study of radiation and T cells in renal cell carcinoma. Sequencing was performed with immunoSEQ multiplex PCR; in TCRdb, only in-frame clones are kept and a portion is missing. Counted here are 130,000 or so clones, 70% to 90% occurring once; the ten biggest clones make up less than 25%. Time point reported: baseline pretreatment blood. Treatment specified: 15 Gy SBRT to primary tumor, nephrectomy 4 weeks later. The sample was blood, taken from a patient whose treatment included radiotherapy and nephrectomy. All receptors come from a woman between 45 and 65 years old with renal cell carcinoma.

The genes are TRBV4-3 and TRBJ2-2; perhaps TRBD1 as D (6 bases). Looked up from germline, CDR1 is LGHNA and CDR2 is YSLEER. Trimming left V 4 bases short and J 4 bases short, with 13 bases between. The CDR3 covers 15 residues. CDR3 nucleotides: TGCGCCAGCAGCCGAGGGGTACAGGGCACCGGGGAGCTGTTTTTT. Translated, it gives CASSRGVQGTGELFF.

This clone came up once. The rearrangement uses TRBV10-3 and TRBJ2-5; a weak D match, TRBD2 (5 bases). Germline-derived CDR1 and CDR2 are ENHRY and SYGVKD. Trimming removed 4 bases from V and 4 bases from J, with 16 bases in between. The CDR3 runs 15 residues. The CDR3 protein is CAISAVLREGETQYF. CDR3 nucleotide sequence: TGTGCCATCAGTGCTGTACTACGGGAAGGAGAGACCCAGTACTTC.

V gene TRBV7-2 combines with J gene TRBJ2-5, with D possibly matching TRBD2 (5 bases). Germline CDR1 is SGHTA and CDR2 is FQGNSA. The CDR3 runs to 12 residues. Trimming removed 5 bases from V and 7 bases from J, with 11 bases in between. The CDR3 loop reads CASSPAEGTQYF. CDR3 bases: TGTGCCAGCAGCCCAGCGGAAGGGACCCAGTACTTC.

V is TRBV4-1 and J is TRBJ2-7; 9 nucleotides agree with TRBD2. Germline V CDR1 and CDR2: MGHRA, YSYEKL. The CDR3 spans 19 residues. Unmatched junction bases numbered 14, after V lost 2 bases and J lost 0 bases. CDR3 nucleotide sequence: TGCGCCAGCAGCCAACGACCCCCGATGCATAGCGGGAGCTCCTACGAGCAGTACTTC. Translating gives CASSQRPPMHSGSSYEQYF.

The chain uses TRBV7-2 and TRBJ1-1, with TRBD1 as a possible D gene (5 bases). CDR1 is SGHTA, CDR2 FQGNSA, per germline. The CDR3 contains 16 residues. Trimming cost V 5 bases and J 1 base, with 17 bases left between them. In DNA, the CDR3 is TGTGCCAGCAGCCCTAATATGGTGGGGCGGAACACTGAAGCTTTCTTT. Amino acid sequence: CASSPNMVGRNTEAFF.

The chain combines TRBV5-8 with TRBJ1-2; possibly TRBD1 for D (5 bases). Germline V gene data show CDR1 as SGHTS and CDR2 as YDEGEE. The CDR3 totals 16 residues. V was shortened by 5 bases and J by 0 bases, with 17 bases between the two germline ends. CDR3 sequence (DNA): TGTGCCAGCAGTAACGCTCCGGGACGCCCTAACTATGGCTACACCTTC. This gives the protein CASSNAPGRPNYGYTF.

This chain joins TRBV7-8 and TRBJ1-2; weak D call: TRBD1 (5 bases). Per germline, CDR1 SGHVS and CDR2 FQNEAQ. V lost 5 bases, J lost 4 bases, and 11 bases lay in between. This CDR3 is 13 amino acids long. DNA of the CDR3: TGTGCCAGCAGCCCGCCGGGGGTCTATGGCTACACCTTC. This sequence encodes CASSPPGVYGYTF.

This clone was seen a handful of times. The chain couples TRBV30 to TRBJ1-1, with D possibly TRBD1 on 5 matching bases. The CDR3 is 14 residues long. Trimming took 2 bases from V and 5 from J, leaving 15 bases between them. Germline CDR1 GTSNPN, CDR2 SVGIG (reference sequence). Written as DNA, the CDR3 is TGTGCCTGGAGTCCACGGGGGGGTAGGACTGAAGCTTTCTTT. It codes for CAWSPRGGRTEAFF.

This clone has more than one count but fewer than ten. The chain joins TRBV14 to TRBJ1-2, with a tentative D call TRBD1 (6 bases). The CDR3 spans 13 residues. Germline lookup yields CDR1 SGHDN and CDR2 FVKESK. V lost 4 bases, J lost 2 bases, and 8 bases lay in between. Written as DNA, the CDR3 is TGTGCCAGCAGCCCCGACAGGAACTATGGCTACACCTTC. Translation gives CASSPDRNYGYTF.

V is TRBV4-3 and J is TRBJ1-4, with D possibly being TRBD1 (5 bases). Germline V lookup: CDR1 LGHNA, CDR2 YSLEER. V was clipped by 5 bases and J by 3 bases, with 13 bases between them. This CDR3 is 15 amino acids long. The CDR3, as DNA: TGCGCCAGCAGCTGGAAAGGGGTCCCTAATGAAAAACTGTTTTTT. It specifies CASSWKGVPNEKLFF.

The chain is built from TRBV18 and TRBJ2-2; possible D gene TRBD2, 5 bases. This CDR3 has 16 residues. Trimming left V 2 bases short and J 3 bases short, with 13 bases between. In germline, CDR1 is KGHSH, CDR2 LQKENI. As DNA, the CDR3 is TGTGCCAGCTCACCAAGTAGCAGGCGGGACACCGGGGAGCTGTTTTTT. Protein product: CASSPSSRRDTGELFF.

This chain connects TRBV6-1 to TRBJ2-3; possibly TRBD2 for D (6 bases). CDR1 is MNHNS, CDR2 SASEGT, per germline. The CDR3 extends over 16 amino acids. The V end lost 1 base, the J end lost 7 bases, and 18 bases lay between the germline ends. CDR3 protein: CASSEENSPGGYTQYF. CDR3 DNA sequence: TGTGCCAGCAGTGAAGAGAACTCGCCCGGGGGATATACGCAGTATTTT.

Comments on this clone: At one of its ends the junction is not consistent with the germline gene, which may arise from a read error. This chain joins TRBV7-2 and TRBJ2-7; tentatively, D is TRBD1 (5 bases). The germline CDR1 and CDR2 sequences are SGHTA and FQGNSA. This CDR3 has 18 amino acids. The CDR3 reads CASSPGAAVYVRSYGQYF. The CDR3, as DNA: TGTGCCAGCAGCCCTGGGGCGGCAGTCTACGTCCGATCCTACGGGCAGTACTTC.

This chain uses TRBV11-2 with TRBJ2-7; either TRBD1 or TRBD2 may fit D (5 bases each). The CDR3 has 16 residues. V was shortened by 0 bases and J by 7 bases, with 19 bases between the two germline ends. Germline CDR1 reads SGHAT; CDR2 reads FQNNGV. The CDR3 sequence: CASSLDLAEGSEEQYF. In DNA form, the CDR3 reads TGTGCCAGCAGCTTAGATCTGGCAGAGGGGTCAGAGGAGCAGTACTTC.

V usage is TRBV6-5 and J usage is TRBJ1-4, with D maybe TRBD1 (6 bases). The V end lost 6 bases, the J end lost 8 bases, and 19 bases lay between the germline ends. The CDR3 extends over 15 amino acids. CDR1 and CDR2 from the germline V gene are MNHEY and SVGAGI. CDR3 sequence (DNA): TGTGCCAGCAGCCCGGAAGGGGGAGGTCGGGAAAAACTGTTTTTT. It specifies CASSPEGGGREKLFF.

The V call is TRBV19, the J call TRBJ1-2; D unresolved. CDR3 length: 13 amino acids. Germline CDR1 and CDR2: LNHDA and SQIVND (reference sequence). The V end was cut by 1 base, the J end by 0 bases, with 3 bases between. The CDR3 loop reads CASSIGSNYGYTF. The CDR3 DNA reads as TGTGCCAGTAGTATAGGATCTAACTATGGCTACACCTTC.

The chain uses TRBV5-1 and TRBJ1-6, with 11 bases fitting TRBD1. The V gene end was trimmed by 4 bases and the J gene end by 7 bases; junction bases not matched to a gene: 4. Germline CDR1 reads SGHRS; CDR2 reads YFSETQ. This CDR3 is built from 15 residues. The CDR3, as DNA: TGCGCCAGCAGCCAGGGGACAGGGGGGAATTCACCCCTCCACTTT. It codes for CASSQGTGGNSPLHF.

This chain links TRBV5-5 with TRBJ2-7; D tentatively reads TRBD1 or TRBD2 (5 bases each). Between the trimmed V and J ends, which lost 0 bases and 4 bases, there was a span of 11 bases. CDR1 SGHKS and CDR2 YYEKEE come from the germline V gene (reference sequence). The CDR3 is 14 residues long. The CDR3 sequence: CASSLVGDGYEQYF. The CDR3 DNA reads as TGTGCCAGCAGCTTGGTCGGGGACGGGTACGAGCAGTACTTC.

This clone was observed a single time. The chain combines TRBV7-9 with TRBJ2-7; no definite D call. V was trimmed by 1 base and J by 6 bases, leaving 7 bases between them. Germline CDR1 is SEHNR and CDR2 is FQNEAQ (reference sequence). This CDR3 contains 12 residues. CDR3 sequence: CASSLDFSEQYF. In DNA form, the CDR3 reads TGTGCCAGCAGCTTAGATTTCTCCGAGCAGTACTTC.

The chain joins TRBV9 to TRBJ2-2; the D is unclear. The germline V gene encodes CDR1 SGDLS and CDR2 YYNGEE. The V and J ends lost 6 bases and 6 bases respectively, with 18 bases between them. The CDR3 runs to 15 residues. CDR3 in DNA: TGTGCCAGCAACCTCCCGATGCAGCTCGCCGGGGAGCTGTTTTTT. Translation: CASNLPMQLAGELFF.